A single sample is the source of the 7 T cell receptor beta chains below, sequenced in a study of blood T cell repertoires in COVID-19. TCRdb's table, derived via immunoSEQ multiplex PCR, lists solely in-frame clones and lacks some. This table holds 110,000 to 150,000 clones, 80% to 90% found once. Sequences were obtained from peripheral blood. The origin of the receptors is a woman aged 55-69 years with active COVID-19.

The chain combines TRBV7-6 with TRBJ1-5, with 7 bases matching TRBD1. Trimming at V came to 5 bases and at J to 6 bases, leaving 13 bases not matched to a gene. The germline gives CDR1 SGHVS, CDR2 FNYEAQ. This CDR3 contains 16 residues. In DNA form, the CDR3 reads TGTGCCAGCAGCCAAACAAGCGACAGGGCGGCTCAGCCCCAGCATTTT. Encoded protein: CASSQTSDRAAQPQHF.

V and J are TRBV5-1 and TRBJ2-3, with TRBD2 identical over 7 bases. J lost 0 bases, V lost 4 bases, and 5 bases had no gene match. Germline CDR1 SGHRS, CDR2 YFSETQ. The CDR3 spans 15 residues. CDR3 amino acids: CASSIPGLSTDTQYF. The CDR3 DNA reads as TGCGCCAGCAGCATACCGGGACTAAGCACAGATACGCAGTATTTT.

V gene TRBV15 combines with J gene TRBJ2-7, with 8 bases matching TRBD2. Germline values: CDR1 LNHNV, CDR2 YYDKDF (reference sequence). With 3 bases clipped from V and 5 bases from J, the junction kept 6 bases outside the gene matches. The CDR3 length is 14 residues. The CDR3 nucleotides read TGTGCCACCAGCAGCTCTCGGGGGGGCCACGAGCAGTACTTC. Translation: CATSSSRGGHEQYF.

The rearrangement links TRBV6-5 to TRBJ2-3; 13 bases line up with TRBD2. Trimming took 6 bases from V and 4 from J; bases not matched to a gene: 4. The germline V gene encodes CDR1 MNHEY and CDR2 SVGAGI. There are 15 residues in the CDR3. CDR3 amino acids: CASRLAGGEADTQYF. CDR3 nucleotides: TGTGCCAGCAGACTAGCGGGGGGGGAGGCAGATACGCAGTATTTT.

The chain joins TRBV28 to TRBJ2-7; D perhaps matches TRBD2 (6 bases). Trimming took 6 bases from V and 6 from J, leaving 9 bases between them. The V gene's germline CDR1 is MDHEN and CDR2 SYDVKM. The CDR3 spans 11 residues. The CDR3 here is CASRSSAEQYF. The CDR3 nucleotides read TGTGCCAGCAGGTCTAGCGCCGAGCAGTACTTC.

This chain uses TRBV28 with TRBJ1-1; TRBD1 matches 7 bases. CDR1 MDHEN and CDR2 SYDVKM come from the germline V gene. J was trimmed by 13 bases and V by 6 bases; bases with no gene match: 17. CDR3 length: 14 residues. This chain's CDR3 is CASSPGQIPRSVFF. CDR3 bases: TGTGCCAGCAGCCCGGGACAGATCCCCCGAAGTGTTTTCTTT.

The chain employs TRBV7-9 and TRBJ2-3; no clear D gene. The V gene's germline CDR1 is SEHNR and CDR2 FQNEAQ (reference sequence). Trimming pared 4 bases from V and 3 bases from J, leaving 8 bases between. The CDR3 has 13 residues. Written as DNA, the CDR3 is TGTGCCAGCAGCTCCGACTGGACAGATACGCAGTATTTT. It codes for CASSSDWTDTQYF.